A single sample is the source of the 32 T cell receptor beta chains below, sequenced in a study of T cell responses to AZD1222 COVID-19 vaccine. Method: immunoSEQ multiplex PCR; TCRdb's copy keeps in-frame clones and lacks some. In the table there are about 120,000 clones, about 90% of which are singletons. The sequencing here drew on peripheral blood, taken on day 0 of AZD1222 vaccination. Every receptor here comes from an adult in good health.

This clone has only a few counts. The chain uses TRBV30 and TRBJ1-2; maybe TRBD1 (5 bases). This CDR3 comprises 13 residues. Germline-derived CDR1 and CDR2 are GTSNPN and SVGIG (reference sequence). The ends were cut back, 2 bases at V and 8 bases at J, with 15 bases in the middle. This chain's CDR3 is CAWSTTHGGGYTF. The CDR3, as DNA: TGTGCCTGGAGTACGACCCATGGGGGGGGCTACACCTTC. Filled out from reference TRBV30 and TRBJ1-2, the complete variable domain reads SQTIHQWPATLVQPVGSPLSLECTVEGTSNPNLYWYRQAAGRGLQLLFYSVGIGQISSEVPQNLSASRPQDRQFILSSKKLLLSDSGFYLCAWSTTHGGGYTFGSGTRLTVV.

CDR3 nucleotides: TGCGCCAGCAGCCCACTCGGGAGGGCCACCGGGGAGCTGTTTTTT. It yields the protein CASSPLGRATGELFF. The V gene is TRBV5-1, the J gene TRBJ2-2; 8 bases are shared with TRBD2. The length of the CDR3 is 15 residues. The trim removed 4 bases at V and 4 bases at J, leaving 6 bases unmatched. Germline loops: CDR1 SGHRS, CDR2 YFSETQ.

The rearrangement uses TRBV27 and TRBJ2-7; TRBD2 agrees at 9 bases. The CDR3 is 15 amino acids. The V gene end was trimmed by 2 bases and the J gene end by 3 bases; junction bases not matched to a gene: 5. Germline loops: CDR1 MNHEY, CDR2 SMNVEV (reference sequence). In nucleotides, the CDR3 is TGTGCCAGCAGTTTAGCGGGAGGGACCTTCTACGAGCAGTACTTC. Encoded protein: CASSLAGGTFYEQYF.

The chain combines TRBV16 with TRBJ2-3; TRBD1 agrees at 7 bases. CDR1 is KGHSY and CDR2 is FQNENV in the germline V gene. The J segment lost 14 bases and the V segment lost 1 base, leaving 3 bases of the junction unmatched. CDR3 length: 11 residues. Written as DNA, the CDR3 is TGTGCCAGCAGCCAATTCGGACAGGTGTATTTT. Translation: CASSQFGQVYF.

V is TRBV15 and J is TRBJ1-2; tentatively, D is TRBD1 (5 bases). Trimming took 2 bases from V and 5 from J, leaving 9 bases between them. Looked up from germline, CDR1 is LNHNV and CDR2 is YYDKDF (reference sequence). The CDR3 sequence is 13 residues long. The CDR3 DNA reads as TGTGCCACCAGCAGACAGGGAGCTTATGGCTACACCTTC. It codes for CATSRQGAYGYTF.

The chain couples TRBV2 to TRBJ1-3, with 8 bases fitting TRBD1. Germline loops: CDR1 SNHLY, CDR2 FYNNEI. After removal of 4 bases from V and 1 base from J, the junction contained 3 bases not matched to a gene. CDR3 length equals 15 residues. CDR3 region: CASSGQGASGNTIYF. For the CDR3, the DNA is TGTGCCAGCAGTGGTCAGGGGGCATCTGGAAACACCATATATTTT. Looking up the rest from reference TRBV2 and TRBJ1-3 gives the full variable domain: EPEVTQTPSHQVTQMGQEVILRCVPISNHLYFYWYRQILGQKVEFLVSFYNNEISEKSEIFDDQFSVERPDGSNFTLKIRSTKLEDSAMYFCASSGQGASGNTIYFGEGSWLTVV.

This chain uses TRBV20-1 with TRBJ1-2; D remains ambiguous. Germline V lookup: CDR1 DFQATT, CDR2 SNEGSKA (reference sequence). Trimming stripped 3 bases from V and 8 bases from J, with 16 bases between. The CDR3 spans 13 residues. CDR3 sequence: CSASASGNWGYTF. CDR3 DNA sequence: TGCAGTGCTAGTGCGTCGGGGAATTGGGGCTACACCTTC.

The chain employs TRBV19 and TRBJ2-1, with 7 bases matching TRBD2. The CDR3 is 15 amino acids. Per germline, CDR1 LNHDA and CDR2 SQIVND (reference sequence). V lost 1 base, J lost 5 bases, and 5 bases stayed unmatched. This chain's CDR3 is CASSIVAGADNEQFF. The CDR3 DNA sequence: TGTGCCAGTAGTATAGTGGCGGGAGCCGACAATGAGCAGTTCTTC.

Here the CDR3 DNA reads TGTGCCAGCAGCCAAGTAGGGGAAGCGAACACTGAAGCTTTCTTT. Its protein is CASSQVGEANTEAFF. This chain joins TRBV4-2 and TRBJ1-1, with a possible D match to TRBD1 (5 bases). The CDR3 has 15 residues. Germline assignment: CDR1 LGHNA and CDR2 YNFKEQ. V shed 1 base and J shed 1 base, with 10 bases lying between them.

The chain links TRBV5-1 to TRBJ2-1, with 11 bases identical to TRBD2. Germline-derived CDR1 and CDR2 are SGHRS and YFSETQ. With V trimmed by 4 bases and J by 7 bases, 7 bases remained unmatched. The CDR3 contains 15 residues. CDR3 coding DNA: TGCGCCAGCAGCATAGCGGGGGGGAGTGAGAATGAGCAGTTCTTC. It codes for CASSIAGGSENEQFF.

The chain couples TRBV11-2 to TRBJ1-1; a weak D match, TRBD1 (5 bases). V lost 2 bases to trimming and J lost 5 bases, with 12 bases between them. The CDR3 totals 14 residues. CDR1 is SGHAT and CDR2 is FQNNGV in the germline V gene. CDR3: CASSLQGPSTEAFF. The CDR3 bases are TGTGCCAGCAGCTTACAGGGTCCCAGTACTGAAGCTTTCTTT. The full variable domain, rest sourced from reference TRBV11-2 and TRBJ1-1, is EAGVAQSPRYKIIEKRQSVAFWCNPISGHATLYWYQQILGQGPKLLIQFQNNGVVDDSQLPKDRFSAERLKGVDSTLKIQPAKLEDSAVYLCASSLQGPSTEAFFGQGTRLTVV.

The chain carries TRBV28 and TRBJ1-5, with 8 nucleotides matching TRBD1. V shed 5 bases, J shed 4 bases, and the junction held 7 bases outside the gene matches. The CDR3 loop spans 15 amino acids. Germline CDR1 reads MDHEN; CDR2 reads SYDVKM. Here the CDR3 reads CASSIRQGRNQPQHF. CDR3 bases: TGTGCCAGCAGTATAAGACAGGGGAGAAATCAGCCCCAGCATTTT.

The chain joins TRBV7-2 to TRBJ2-1; 9 positions match TRBD2. Per germline, CDR1 SGHTA and CDR2 FQGNSA. V was clipped by 5 bases and J by 9 bases; unmatched bases: 11. The CDR3 covers 15 residues. DNA for the CDR3: TGTGCCAGCAGCCTAACGGCGGGGGGGCATGTTGAGCAGTTCTTC. Amino acids: CASSLTAGGHVEQFF. Together with reference TRBV7-2 and TRBJ2-1, the CDR3 gives the full variable domain: GAGVSQSPSNKVTEKGKDVELRCDPISGHTALYWYRQSLGQGLEFLIYFQGNSAPDKSGLPSDRFSAERTGGSVSTLTIQRTQQEDSAVYLCASSLTAGGHVEQFFGPGTRLTVL.

The chain uses TRBV21-1 and TRBJ1-2. TRBV21-1 is a pseudogene locus. The CDR3 covers 18 residues. CDR3 in amino acids: CASISLKDVLMKRYGYTF. DNA of the CDR3: TGTGCCAGCATCTCACTAAAAGACGTTTTGATGAAACGCTATGGCTACACCTTC.

V and J are TRBV27 and TRBJ2-7; D gene unclear. In germline, CDR1 is MNHEY, CDR2 SMNVEV (reference sequence). V lost 4 bases and J 2 bases, leaving 12 bases between the germline ends. The CDR3 totals 14 residues. The CDR3 loop is CASSSPPNAYEQYF. CDR3 bases: TGTGCCAGCAGTTCCCCCCCGAACGCCTACGAGCAGTACTTC.

The sample holds one count of this clone. The chain has TRBV7-3 and TRBJ2-7; maybe TRBD1 (5 bases). V lost 5 bases and J lost 2, with 13 bases in between. The CDR3 length is 14 residues. Germline lookup yields CDR1 SGHTA and CDR2 FQGTGA. The CDR3 reads CASSLGPGPYEQYF. The CDR3 DNA reads TGTGCCAGCAGCCTCGGTCCAGGGCCCTACGAGCAGTACTTC.

The genes are TRBV7-4 and TRBJ1-5, with D unresolved. Trimming removed 0 bases at V and 3 bases at J, with 12 bases between. Germline V gene lookup returns CDR1 SGHVT and CDR2 SQSDAQ. This CDR3 region has 16 residues. The CDR3 is CASSLAQAASNQPQHF. The CDR3 DNA is TGTGCCAGCAGCTTAGCGCAGGCGGCCTCCAATCAGCCCCAGCATTTT.

This clone is medium-sized in the sample. The V gene is TRBV27, the J gene TRBJ2-7; 10 bases are a match to TRBD1. The germline V gene has CDR1 MNHEY and CDR2 SMNVEV (reference sequence). CDR3 length: 16 amino acids. V trimming: 0 bases; J trimming: 2 bases; junction bases outside the gene matches: 4. CDR3 in amino acids: CASSLSTGGPTYEQYF. The CDR3 nucleotides are TGTGCCAGCAGTTTATCGACAGGGGGCCCAACCTACGAGCAGTACTTC.

J is TRBJ2-5 and V is TRBV28; 11 positions match TRBD2. The CDR3 runs 16 residues. Germline-derived CDR1 and CDR2 are MDHEN and SYDVKM. The trim removed 6 bases at V and 7 bases at J, leaving 13 bases unmatched. The CDR3 region is CASRPGLAARLGTQYF. CDR3 nucleotides: TGTGCCAGCAGACCGGGACTAGCGGCCCGATTAGGGACCCAGTACTTC.

The chain's CDR3 is CASSPDRWGGYTF. DNA for the CDR3: TGTGCCAGCAGCCCCGACAGGTGGGGTGGCTACACCTTC. The chain uses TRBV7-9 and TRBJ1-2, with D possibly matching TRBD1 (6 bases). The CDR3 extends over 13 amino acids. V shed 5 bases and J shed 7 bases, with 14 bases lying between them. The germline gives CDR1 SEHNR, CDR2 FQNEAQ (reference sequence).

V and J are TRBV28 and TRBJ1-2; D is unclear. Germline CDR1 is MDHEN and CDR2 is SYDVKM. CDR3 size: 11 residues. V was shortened by 10 bases and J by 7 bases, with 13 bases between the two germline ends. CDR3 in DNA: TGTGCCACCAGCCTTTATGGTGGCTACACCTTC. Protein: CATSLYGGYTF.

The chain links TRBV5-1 to TRBJ1-5; D is possibly TRBD1 (5 bases). The CDR3 is 15 residues long. Per germline, CDR1 SGHRS and CDR2 YFSETQ. The V end lost 0 bases, the J end lost 7 bases, and 14 bases lay between the germline ends. DNA of the CDR3: TGCGCCAGCAGCTTGGGGCAGGGTAACGACCAGCCCCAGCATTTT. It translates to CASSLGQGNDQPQHF.

The genes are TRBV28 and TRBJ1-3; D call uncertain. CDR3 length: 15 amino acids. Trimming took 3 bases from V and 2 from J, leaving 11 bases between them. CDR1 is MDHEN and CDR2 is SYDVKM in the germline V gene. The CDR3 loop is CASSFRGFTGNTIYF. CDR3 DNA: TGTGCCAGCAGTTTCAGAGGTTTTACTGGAAACACCATATATTTT.

The chain joins TRBV11-2 to TRBJ2-5, with 12 bases that match TRBD2. Germline V lookup: CDR1 SGHAT, CDR2 FQNNGV. The ends lost 6 bases at V and 5 bases at J; junction bases unmatched: 13. The CDR3 consists of 17 residues. The CDR3 DNA reads TGTGCCAGCAGGCGCCGCCCGACTAGCGGGAGTGGCGAGACCCAGTACTTC. Encoded protein: CASRRRPTSGSGETQYF.

This clone was recorded once. The genes are TRBV28 and TRBJ1-4; D is undetermined. Germline V lookup: CDR1 MDHEN, CDR2 SYDVKM. With 3 bases removed from V and 8 bases from J, the gap between germline ends came to 7 bases. The CDR3 totals 12 residues. The CDR3 region is CASSFSEEKLFF. The CDR3 nucleotides are TGTGCCAGCAGTTTCTCAGAAGAAAAACTGTTTTTT.

DNA for the CDR3: TGCGCCAGCAGCCGGGACAAAAAGGGAAAACTGTTTTTT. Translated, it gives CASSRDKKGKLFF. The chain has TRBV5-1 and TRBJ1-4, with D perhaps matching TRBD1 (6 bases). V lost 4 bases and J lost 10, with 14 bases in between. Germline lookup yields CDR1 SGHRS and CDR2 YFSETQ. The CDR3 runs to 13 residues. The full variable domain, rest sourced from reference TRBV5-1 and TRBJ1-4, is KAGVTQTPRYLIKTRGQQVTLSCSPISGHRSVSWYQQTPGQGLQFLFEYFSETQRNKGNFPGRFSGRQFSNSRSEMNVSTLELGDSALYLCASSRDKKGKLFFGSGTQLSVL.

The chain joins TRBV27 to TRBJ1-2; D gene unclear. V lost 3 bases and J lost 1, with 12 bases in between. The CDR3 is 15 residues long. Germline CDR1 is MNHEY and CDR2 is SMNVEV (reference sequence). The CDR3 region is CASSFGMGINYGYTF. The DNA of the CDR3 is TGTGCCAGCAGTTTTGGTATGGGCATTAACTATGGCTACACCTTC.

This sequence joins TRBV19 and TRBJ2-2; D is possibly TRBD2 (5 bases). The CDR3 spans 14 residues. Germline CDR1 and CDR2: LNHDA and SQIVND (reference sequence). V dropped 5 bases and J dropped 5 bases, with 12 bases sitting between them. CDR3 amino acids: CASSYGGRTGELFF. The CDR3 nucleotides are TGTGCCAGTAGTTATGGAGGCAGAACCGGGGAGCTGTTTTTT.

The chain couples TRBV5-1 to TRBJ1-3, with D possibly being TRBD1 (5 bases). This CDR3 is 15 amino acids long. Trimming pared 1 base from V and 2 bases from J, leaving 10 bases between. The germline gives CDR1 SGHRS, CDR2 YFSETQ. The CDR3 protein is CASSLLGTPGNTIYF. In DNA form, the CDR3 reads TGCGCCAGCAGCTTGTTAGGGACCCCTGGAAACACCATATATTTT.

This chain connects TRBV5-1 to TRBJ2-2; 8 nucleotides line up with TRBD1. V gave up 4 bases and J gave up 0 bases; unmatched junction bases: 2. The CDR3 is 15 amino acids. Germline loops: CDR1 SGHRS, CDR2 YFSETQ. The CDR3 DNA reads as TGCGCCAGCAGCCAGGGACAGGCGAACACCGGGGAGCTGTTTTTT. Protein product: CASSQGQANTGELFF.

The chain employs TRBV27 and TRBJ1-5; 8 bases align to TRBD1. The length of the CDR3 is 16 residues. V shed 1 base, J shed 6 bases, and the junction held 8 bases outside the gene matches. Germline V lookup: CDR1 MNHEY, CDR2 SMNVEV (reference sequence). CDR3 loop: CASSLLGQGVGQPQHF. The CDR3 coding sequence is TGTGCCAGCAGTTTATTAGGACAGGGTGTCGGTCAGCCCCAGCATTTT.

The chain employs TRBV7-9 and TRBJ2-7, with D perhaps matching TRBD2 (7 bases). There are 16 residues in the CDR3. The germline V and J ends were trimmed by 5 bases and 2 bases, with 19 bases remaining between them. From germline, CDR1 is SEHNR and CDR2 FQNEAQ (reference sequence). The CDR3 coding sequence is TGTGCCAGCAGCCCCCAGGGGACCGGGGGGCCCTACGAGCAGTACTTC. Encoded protein: CASSPQGTGGPYEQYF.